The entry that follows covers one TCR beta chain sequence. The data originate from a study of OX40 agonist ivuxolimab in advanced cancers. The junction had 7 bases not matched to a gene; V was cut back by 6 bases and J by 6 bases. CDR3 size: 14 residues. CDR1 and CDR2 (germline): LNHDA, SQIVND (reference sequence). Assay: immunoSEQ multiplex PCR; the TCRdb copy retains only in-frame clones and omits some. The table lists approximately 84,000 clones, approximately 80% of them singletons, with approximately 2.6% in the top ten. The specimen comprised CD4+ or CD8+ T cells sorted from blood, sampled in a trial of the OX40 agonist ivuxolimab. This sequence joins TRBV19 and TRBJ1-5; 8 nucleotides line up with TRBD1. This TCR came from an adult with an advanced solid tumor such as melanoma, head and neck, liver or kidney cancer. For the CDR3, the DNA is TGTGCCAGTAGGAGCAGGGGGCAAGGTCAGCCCCAGCATTTT. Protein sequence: CASRSRGQGQPQHF.